Detailed here is one T cell receptor beta chain. The germline V and J ends were trimmed by 6 bases and 5 bases, with 3 bases remaining between them. The CDR3 is 10 residues long. The data stem from a study of tumor-infiltrating lymphocytes in oesophageal squamous cell carcinoma. TCRdb passed the PCR reads through MiXCR, listing each CDR3 protein once. The sample holds about 8,700 distinct CDR3 sequences, 60% to 75% seen once. The genes are TRBV12-3 or TRBV12-4 and TRBJ2-3, with D unclear. The sequenced material came from esophageal tumor tissue. This receptor was identified in a female donor with esophageal squamous cell carcinoma. CDR3: CASRGDTQYF. CDR3 coding DNA: TGTGCCAGCAGGGGAGATACGCAGTATTTT.